This TCR beta chain is drawn from a study of T cells after posttransplantation cyclophosphamide (dated by TCRdb to the mid-2010s). Concerning the study at large: Using TRB sequencing, the study followed how the T cell repertoire rebuilt after myeloablative bone marrow transplantation with posttransplantation cyclophosphamide given as GVHD prophylaxis. TRA and TRB clonality were tightly correlated in 9 or 10 samples, so subsequent TCR analyses focused on TRB only. Public TRB sequences were compared against a database of over 3,600 sequences linked to responses to pathogens, tumor antigens, self-antigens and alloantigens. Blood from all 30 or so PTCy patients who had 1-year posttransplant specimens underwent TRB sequencing. In 3 patients, up to 3 additional blood samples taken between 2 and 5.2 years after transplant also underwent TRB sequencing, as did pretransplant blood from 4 patients. Antigen receptor sequencing covered samples from a few dozen PTCy-treated patients and some 15 of their related bone marrow donors. What the study reported, not specific to this receptor: Across fewer than 50 patients, recipient CMV seropositivity and CMV reactivation were highly associated with TRB clonality; PTCy diversity was similar to CNI/methotrexate controls. The TRB repertoires of T cells infiltrating skin or the GI tract showed only limited overlap with the TRB repertoires found in blood. Donor-recipient similarity was low at 1-2 months but rose over the first year, and later blood repertoires were often dominated by donor CD8+ memory clones.

Cut back by 5 bases and 8 bases, the V and J ends lie 15 bases apart. The germline V gene (reference sequence) gives CDR1 as MNHNY and CDR2 as SVGAGI. The CDR3 has 13 amino acids, counting the end cysteine and phenylalanine. The kept DNA is CDR3 alone, 39 bases in frame from the first base. On the day of marrow donation, related bone marrow donors gave peripheral blood samples. Peripheral blood and bone marrow mononuclear cells were isolated by Ficoll-Hypaque density centrifugation and were cryopreserved. Points on this clone: Its target antigen remains unknown. Base qualities are not at hand, and no much larger clone is one base apart.

Genomic DNA was used for TRB sequencing, which was performed with the immunoSEQ assay at survey resolution or with the hsTCRB kit. The source study handled its data this way. Initial read processing used immunoSEQ software, and repertoire analyses used the LymphoSeq R package. Clonality was calculated as 1 minus normalized Shannon entropy, and the Gini coefficient was also calculated for each TRB dataset. Phenotypes of unsorted samples were inferred by mapping TRB sequences from sorted subsets of the recipient or donor onto unsorted samples of the same recipient. TCRdb took over this immuneACCESS table, retaining in-frame rearrangements with V and J assigned. Such tables are incomplete; in checked studies, under half of the missing clones stem from an unresolved V gene, and the remainder is unexplained. V, J and clone size are taken as reported in that table, and D and trimming were inferred from the DNA itself. The sample table holds tens of thousands of clones, of which 85% to 95% were seen once. The top ten hold around 3.1% of the sample.

Sequences were obtained from PBMCs. This clonotype was obtained from a woman aged 50 to 60 in good health and a related stem cell transplant donor. The sequence joins TRBV6-6 to TRBJ1-2, and possibly TRBD1, on 5 matching bases. The nucleotide sequence reads as follows: TGTGCCAGCAGTCCCACCGGGACTGTCGGCTACACCTTC. Its product reads: CASSPTGTVGYTF.